Described below is a single T cell receptor beta chain sequence and its context. CDR3 length: 16 residues. With 5 bases removed from V and 0 bases from J, the gap between germline ends came to 17 bases. Germline CDR1 SGHAT, CDR2 FQNNGV. The data originate from a study of T cell changes during pregnancy in multiple sclerosis. Sequencing used immunoSEQ multiplex PCR; TCRdb keeps in-frame clones, though not all of them. The sample has tens of thousands of clones; 88% are singletons. Specimen: peripheral blood, collected in the first trimester of pregnancy. This rearrangement joins TRBV11-2 to TRBJ2-7; D may be TRBD2 (6 bases). The clonotype comes from a female donor with multiple sclerosis, enrolled in a pregnancy study. The CDR3 reads CASSPIRGRSSYEQYF. DNA for the CDR3: TGTGCCAGCAGCCCGATACGGGGGAGGAGCTCCTACGAGCAGTACTTC.